The present entry profiles one T cell receptor beta chain with its context. Its antigen remains unidentified. No much larger clonotype is one base removed from it; base qualities were not supplied. Only healthy Caucasian donors were included. Three pairs of female monozygotic twins, all aged roughly 18 to 30 years, were included in the twin cohort. Positive isolation kits from Invitrogen were used to isolate CD4+ and CD8+ T cell populations. The sample originates from a study of identical twins (TCRdb year 2016). About the investigation overall: To test whether fetal clonotypes persist, the study used deep sequencing on TCR alpha and beta repertoires from monozygotic twins, unrelated adults of various ages, and cord blood. Replicate twin experiments were performed at different times using different library preparation protocols to rule out contamination. Findings and caveats that apply to the study as a whole: Out-of-frame TCR alpha sequences shared between twins showed an excess of low generation-probability sequences compared with coincidental sharing between unrelated individuals. In beta out-of-frame sequences, excess twin sharing was weaker, because having fewer shared sequences lowered the signal-to-noise ratio. Fewer insertions were carried by abundant cord blood beta clonotypes, a similar but weaker trend appeared in young adult naive repertoires, and no such trend appeared in memory repertoires. Because the same donors could not be followed over many years, the conclusions depended on cross-sectional statistical analysis. Recombination models systematically underestimated out-of-frame TCR alpha sharing in monozygotic twins but agreed with sharing between unrelated individuals. Invariant T cells such as MAIT and iNKT could partly confound zero-insertion analyses, though diverse VJ usage argued against this for most clonotypes.

The library was prepared using 5' RACE. These reads were obtained on an Illumina HiSeq 2000. A universal primer binding site was added through template switching, and the final cDNA carried a unique molecular identifier so that TCR cDNA molecules could be counted accurately. Specific primers in the conserved constant-segment region were used to synthesize first-strand cDNA for TCR alpha and beta chains. To control for contamination, each cDNA library was double barcoded with a SMART-Mk sample barcode plus Illumina barcodes. TruSeq adapter sequences and Illumina sample barcodes were added in two successive PCR steps. The Illumina HiSeq platform was used with custom primers to sequence TCR alpha and beta cDNA libraries. The authors' analysis ran thus. Raw reads were processed with MiGEC to extract unique molecular identifiers, and MiXCR was used to determine CDR3 positions. Recombination models were inferred per individual with the repgenHMM and IGoR tools using an EM algorithm. Shared clonotypes were analyzed with the tcR package in R, and sharing was normalized by the product of cloneset sizes. To study raw recombination free of thymic and clonal selection effects, out-of-frame nonproductive sequences were analyzed. In-frame beta chains were kept once TCRdb had trimmed the public reads at Q25 with fastp and called clones with MiXCR. Identical CDR3 proteins give one entry, which carries the most common genes and DNA. TCRdb, rather than the study authors, made the V and J calls. In all, the sample holds around 250,000 distinct CDR3 sequences, and around 6.5% of those were seen once. The ten largest clones add up to roughly 15% of the sample.

Its CDR3 holds 19 amino acids, cysteine through phenylalanine. The kept DNA is CDR3 alone, 57 bases in frame from the first base. CDR1 and CDR2, looked up from the germline V gene, are KGHDR and SFDVKD. The junction shows trimming of 4 bases on V and 1 base on J, and the gene matches do not reach 10 bases of it. These data were likewise used in another study, on T cells expressing NK-cell markers. The second study reports: In sorted CD3+CD56+NKG2C+, CD3+CD56+NKG2C- and CD3+CD56-NKG2C+ T-cell subsets from eight or nine donors, TCR beta-chain repertoires were profiled. Among the eight sequenced donors, only one was HCMV-seronegative, while the other seven were HCMV-seropositive. To restrict sorting to alphabetaTCR-expressing T cells, an anti-gammadeltaTCR antibody was added in several experiments. In over 5 donors, the dominant CD3+CD56+NKG2C+ clonotypes were among the top 10 CD8+ clonotypes and accounted for roughly 1.0-8% of CD8+ T cells. Those dominant clonotypes were again the most abundant among CD3+CD56-NKG2C+ cells in a handful of donors, at about 25-65%. It remained unclear whether the expanded NKG2C-expressing T cell clones were specific for HCMV antigens. The study sequenced eight donors, all healthy volunteers chosen at random: three men and five women. HCMV serostatus was determined by detecting HCMV-specific IgG in serum with a commercial ELISA kit. MIGEC was used to demultiplex reads and group the reads by UMI, and MiTCR was used to assemble and quantify clonotypes. Only TCR cDNA sequences supported by at least two reads were kept to exclude erroneous sequences. The tcR package was used for downstream repertoire analysis, with clonotypes matched between fractions based on CDR3 nucleotide sequence plus V segment. VDJmatch was used to annotate antigen specificity against VDJdb, with one amino acid substitution allowed in CDR3.

The sequenced sample was CD8+ T cells sorted from blood. The rearrangement joined TRBV24-1 to TRBJ2-1, with TRBD2 identical over 12 junction bases. This receptor was obtained from a woman between 18 and 29 years old in good health. This receptor has the CDR3 CATSDTTTSGGASYNEQFF. In nucleotides, the sequence is TGTGCCACCAGTGACACCACGACTAGCGGGGGAGCTTCCTACAATGAGCAGTTCTTC.